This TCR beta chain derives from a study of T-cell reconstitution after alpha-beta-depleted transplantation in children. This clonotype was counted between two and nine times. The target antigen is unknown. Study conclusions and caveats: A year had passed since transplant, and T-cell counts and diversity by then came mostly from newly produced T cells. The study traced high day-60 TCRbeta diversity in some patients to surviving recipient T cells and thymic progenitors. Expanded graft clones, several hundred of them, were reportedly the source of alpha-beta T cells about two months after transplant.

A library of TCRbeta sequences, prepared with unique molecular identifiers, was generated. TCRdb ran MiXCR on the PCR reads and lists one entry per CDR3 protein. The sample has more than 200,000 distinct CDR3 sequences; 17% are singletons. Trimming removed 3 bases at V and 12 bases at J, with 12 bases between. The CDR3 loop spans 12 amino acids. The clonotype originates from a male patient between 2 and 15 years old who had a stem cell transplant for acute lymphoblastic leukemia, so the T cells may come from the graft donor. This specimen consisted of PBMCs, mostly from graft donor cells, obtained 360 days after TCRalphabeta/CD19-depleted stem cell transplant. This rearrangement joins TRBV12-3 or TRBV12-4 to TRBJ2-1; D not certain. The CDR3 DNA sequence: TGTGCCAGCAGTTTTTTAGGAGACCCGCAGTTCTTC. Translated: CASSFLGDPQFF.